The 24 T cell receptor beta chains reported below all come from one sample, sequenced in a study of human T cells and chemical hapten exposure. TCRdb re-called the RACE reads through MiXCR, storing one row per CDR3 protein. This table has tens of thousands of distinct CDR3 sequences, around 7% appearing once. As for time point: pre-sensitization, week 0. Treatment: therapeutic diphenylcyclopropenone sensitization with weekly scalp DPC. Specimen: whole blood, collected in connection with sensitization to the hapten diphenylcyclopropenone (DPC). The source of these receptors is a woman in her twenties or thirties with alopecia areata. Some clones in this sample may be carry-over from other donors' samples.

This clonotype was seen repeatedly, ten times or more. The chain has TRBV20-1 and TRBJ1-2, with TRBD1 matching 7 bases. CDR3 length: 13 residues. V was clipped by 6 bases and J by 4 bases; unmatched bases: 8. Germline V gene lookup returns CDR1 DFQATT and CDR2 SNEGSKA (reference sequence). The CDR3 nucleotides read TGCAGTGCCGCGACAGGGACCTTCTATGGCTACACCTTC. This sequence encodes CSAATGTFYGYTF.

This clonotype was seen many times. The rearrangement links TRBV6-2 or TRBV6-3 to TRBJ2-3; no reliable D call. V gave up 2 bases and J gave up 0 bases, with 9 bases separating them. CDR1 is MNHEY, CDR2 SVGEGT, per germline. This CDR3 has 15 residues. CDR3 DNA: TGTGCCAGCAGTTACCGTGTCAGGAGCACAGATACGCAGTATTTT. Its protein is CASSYRVRSTDTQYF.

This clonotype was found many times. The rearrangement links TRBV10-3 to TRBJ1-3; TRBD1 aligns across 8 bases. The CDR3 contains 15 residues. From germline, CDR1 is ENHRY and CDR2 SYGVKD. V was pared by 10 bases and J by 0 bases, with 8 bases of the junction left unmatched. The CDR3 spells CATQGVLSSGNTIYF. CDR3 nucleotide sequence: TGTGCCACACAGGGGGTTCTTTCCTCTGGAAACACCATATATTTT.

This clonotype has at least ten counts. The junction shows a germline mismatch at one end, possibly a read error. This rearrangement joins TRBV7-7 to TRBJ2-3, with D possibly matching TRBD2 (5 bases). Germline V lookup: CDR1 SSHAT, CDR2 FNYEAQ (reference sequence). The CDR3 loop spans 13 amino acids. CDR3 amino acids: CASSLGAEDTQYF. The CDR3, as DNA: TGTGCTAGCAGCTTGGGAGCGGAAGATACGCAGTATTTT.

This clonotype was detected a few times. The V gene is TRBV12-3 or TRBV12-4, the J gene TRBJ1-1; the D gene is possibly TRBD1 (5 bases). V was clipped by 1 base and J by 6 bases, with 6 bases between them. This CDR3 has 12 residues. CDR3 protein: CASSLGGAEAFF. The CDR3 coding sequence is TGTGCCAGCAGTTTAGGGGGCGCTGAAGCTTTCTTT.

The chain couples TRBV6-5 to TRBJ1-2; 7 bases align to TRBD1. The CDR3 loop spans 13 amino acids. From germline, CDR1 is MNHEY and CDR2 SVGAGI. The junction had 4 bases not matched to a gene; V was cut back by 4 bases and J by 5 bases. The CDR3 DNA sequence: TGTGCCAGCAGTTCGGGACAGCAATATGGCTACACCTTC. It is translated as CASSSGQQYGYTF.

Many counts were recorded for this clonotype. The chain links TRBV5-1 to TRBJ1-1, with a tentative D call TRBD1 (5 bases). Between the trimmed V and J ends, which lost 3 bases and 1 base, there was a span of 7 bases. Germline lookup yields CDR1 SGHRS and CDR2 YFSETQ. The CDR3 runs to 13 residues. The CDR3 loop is CASSWDPNTEAFF. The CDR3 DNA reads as TGCGCCAGCAGCTGGGACCCGAACACTGAAGCTTTCTTT.

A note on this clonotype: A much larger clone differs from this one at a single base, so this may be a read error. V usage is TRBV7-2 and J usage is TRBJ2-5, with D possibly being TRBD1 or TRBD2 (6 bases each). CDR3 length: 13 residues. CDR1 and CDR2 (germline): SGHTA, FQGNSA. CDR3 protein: CASSSGGQEAQYF. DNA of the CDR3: TGTGCCAGCAGCTCCGGGGGACAAGAGGCCCAGTACTTC.

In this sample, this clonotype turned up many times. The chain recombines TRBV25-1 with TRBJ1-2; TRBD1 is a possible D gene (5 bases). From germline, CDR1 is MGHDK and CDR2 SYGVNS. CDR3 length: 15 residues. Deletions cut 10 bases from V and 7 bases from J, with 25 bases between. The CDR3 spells CATYRATGTGGGYTF. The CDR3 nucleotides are TGTGCCACCTACCGGGCGACGGGGACGGGGGGTGGCTACACCTTC.

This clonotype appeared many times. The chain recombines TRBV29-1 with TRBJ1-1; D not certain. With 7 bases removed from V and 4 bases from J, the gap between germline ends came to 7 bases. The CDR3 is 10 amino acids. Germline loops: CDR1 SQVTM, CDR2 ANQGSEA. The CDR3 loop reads CSAWATEAFF. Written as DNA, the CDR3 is TGCAGCGCCTGGGCCACTGAAGCTTTCTTT.

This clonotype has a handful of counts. DNA for the CDR3: TGTGCCAGCAGTTGGGGTAGCGCGAACACTGAAGCTTTCTTT. This encodes CASSWGSANTEAFF. The gene calls are TRBV12-3 or TRBV12-4 and TRBJ1-1, with D hard to call. The V and J ends lost 4 bases and 1 base respectively, with 10 bases between them. The CDR3 has 14 amino acids.

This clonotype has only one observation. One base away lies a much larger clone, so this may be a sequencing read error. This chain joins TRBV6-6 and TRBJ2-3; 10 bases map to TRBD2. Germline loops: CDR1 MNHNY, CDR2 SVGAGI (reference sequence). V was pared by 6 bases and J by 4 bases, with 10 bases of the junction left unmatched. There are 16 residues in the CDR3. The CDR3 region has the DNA TGTGCCAGCAGCCTAACACTAGCGGGGAAATCAGATACGCAGTATTTT. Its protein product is CASSLTLAGKSDTQYF.

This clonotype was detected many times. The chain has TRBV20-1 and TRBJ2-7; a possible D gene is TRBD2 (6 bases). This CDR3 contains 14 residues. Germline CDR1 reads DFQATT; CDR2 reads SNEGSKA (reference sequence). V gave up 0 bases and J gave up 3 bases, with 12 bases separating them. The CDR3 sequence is CSAREPAGGYEQYF. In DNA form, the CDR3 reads TGCAGTGCTAGAGAGCCGGCCGGGGGCTACGAGCAGTACTTC.

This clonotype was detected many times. The CDR3 DNA is TGTGCCAGTAGTATGTGGGGAGAAGATACGCAGTATTTT. Translated, it gives CASSMWGEDTQYF. The V call is TRBV19, the J call TRBJ2-3; TRBD2 is a possible D gene (5 bases). The CDR3 runs to 13 residues. The germline V gene has CDR1 LNHDA and CDR2 SQIVND (reference sequence). Trimming cost V 3 bases and J 5 bases, with 9 bases left between them.

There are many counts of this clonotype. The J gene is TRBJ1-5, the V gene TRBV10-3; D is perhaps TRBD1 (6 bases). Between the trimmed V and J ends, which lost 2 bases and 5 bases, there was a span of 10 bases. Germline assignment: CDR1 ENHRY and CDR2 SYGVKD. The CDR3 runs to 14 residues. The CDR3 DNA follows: TGTGCCATCAGTGAGGATGACAGGTATCAGCCCCAGCATTTT. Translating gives CAISEDDRYQPQHF.

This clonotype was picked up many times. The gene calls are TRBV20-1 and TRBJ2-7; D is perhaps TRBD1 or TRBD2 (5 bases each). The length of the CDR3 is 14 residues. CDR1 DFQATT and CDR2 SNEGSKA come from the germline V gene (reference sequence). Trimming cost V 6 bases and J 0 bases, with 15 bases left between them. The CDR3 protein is CSAPRAGSSYEQYF. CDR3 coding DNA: TGCAGTGCGCCCCGGGCAGGGAGCTCCTACGAGCAGTACTTC.

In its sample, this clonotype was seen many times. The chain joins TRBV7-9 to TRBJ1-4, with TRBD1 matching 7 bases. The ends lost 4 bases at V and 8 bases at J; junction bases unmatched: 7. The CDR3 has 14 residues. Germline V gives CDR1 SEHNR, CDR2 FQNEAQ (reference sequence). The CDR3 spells CASSSTGAGEKLFF. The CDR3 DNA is TGTGCCAGCAGCTCCACAGGGGCTGGGGAAAAACTGTTTTTT.

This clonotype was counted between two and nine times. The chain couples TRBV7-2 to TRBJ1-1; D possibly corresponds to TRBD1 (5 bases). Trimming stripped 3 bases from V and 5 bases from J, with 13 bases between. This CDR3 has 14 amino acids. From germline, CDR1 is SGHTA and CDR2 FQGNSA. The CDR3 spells CASSFTTRGTEAFF. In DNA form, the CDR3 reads TGTGCCAGCAGCTTTACAACTAGGGGAACTGAAGCTTTCTTT.

The CDR3: CASQGQGGEKLFF. The CDR3, as DNA: TGTGCCTCCCAGGGACAGGGAGGTGAAAAACTGTTTTTT. The rearrangement uses TRBV12-3 or TRBV12-4 and TRBJ1-4, with 9 bases lining up with TRBD1. The V segment lost 11 bases and the J segment 7 bases; nucleotides outside the gene matches: 8. This CDR3 has 13 amino acids.

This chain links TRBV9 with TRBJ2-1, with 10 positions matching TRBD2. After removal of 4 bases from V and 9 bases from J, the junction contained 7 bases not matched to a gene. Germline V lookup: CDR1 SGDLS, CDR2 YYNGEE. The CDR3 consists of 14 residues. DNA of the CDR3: TGTGCCAGCAGCCCCCTAGCGGGGGATACTGAGCAGTTCTTC. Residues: CASSPLAGDTEQFF.

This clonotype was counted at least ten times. CDR3 loop: CASSEDEQYF. The CDR3 DNA reads TGTGCCAGCAGTGAAGACGAGCAGTACTTC. The chain couples TRBV27 to TRBJ2-7, with D hard to call. With 5 bases removed from V and 5 bases from J, the gap between germline ends came to 4 bases. CDR1 and CDR2 (germline): MNHEY, SMNVEV (reference sequence). The CDR3 totals 10 residues.

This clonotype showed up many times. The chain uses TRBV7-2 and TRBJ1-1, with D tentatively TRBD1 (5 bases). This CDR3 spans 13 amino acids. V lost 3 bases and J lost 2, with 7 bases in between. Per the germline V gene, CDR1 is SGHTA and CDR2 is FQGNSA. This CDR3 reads CASSFDSNTEAFF. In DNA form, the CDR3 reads TGTGCCAGCAGCTTCGACAGTAACACTGAAGCTTTCTTT.

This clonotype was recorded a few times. CDR3 coding DNA: TGTGCCAGCAGCTTAGAAGGCTCCAGCGGGAACACCATATATTTT. Translated: CASSLEGSSGNTIYF. The genes are TRBV7-8 and TRBJ1-3; D gene unclear. The CDR3 has 15 residues. CDR1 and CDR2 (germline): SGHVS, FQNEAQ. V was trimmed by 1 base and J by 7 bases, leaving 14 bases between them.

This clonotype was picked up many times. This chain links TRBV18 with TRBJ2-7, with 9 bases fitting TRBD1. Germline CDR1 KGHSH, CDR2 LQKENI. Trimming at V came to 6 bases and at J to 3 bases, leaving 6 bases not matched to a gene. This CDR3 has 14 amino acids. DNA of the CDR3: TGTGCCAGCTCGCCCGGGACAGGGATCTACGAGCAGTACTTC. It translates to CASSPGTGIYEQYF.